This T cell receptor delta chain was sequenced during a study of Vδ1+ human thymocytes. General study points: Thymic TRG and TRD repertoires appeared highly polyclonal, with Gaussian CDR3 length distributions. Donors shared many TRG clonotypes but few TRD clonotypes. Despite high sort purity, about 19% of thymic T cell receptor delta sequences were Vdelta2.

After alphabeta T cell depletion, CD3+ Vdelta1+ Vdelta2- thymocytes were sorted. V shed 1 base and J 7 bases; nucleotides not matched to a gene: 11. The CDR3 is 17 residues long. Germline V CDR1 and CDR2: TSWWSYY, QGS. Note on this clone: Its antigen is still unknown.

RNA was extracted from the cells and then reverse transcribed. The CDR3 regions were amplified by multiplex PCR from V-gene primers to a constant-region primer. TCRdb reprocessed the multiplex PCR reads using CATT. The table includes some 27,000 delta-chain clones, around 7.7% detected once. The V gene is TRDV1, the J gene TRDJ1, with TRDD3 matching over 11 bases. This receptor was taken from a girl less than two years old who had congenital heart surgery. Sequencing was done on a sample of Vdelta1+ gamma-delta thymocytes from the thymus. Documented subset: FACS-sorted CD3+ TCRalphabeta- TCRVdelta1+ TCRVdelta2- thymocytes. CDR3 loop: CALGEPVAGGYWRKLIF. The CDR3 DNA is TGTGCTCTTGGGGAACCGGTGGCTGGGGGATACTGGCGTAAACTCATCTTT.